The TCR beta chain described here comes from a study of T cells in localized non-small cell lung cancer. CDR3 length: 11 amino acids. Germline-derived CDR1 and CDR2 are DFQATT and SNEGSKA (reference sequence). V gave up 5 bases and J gave up 9 bases, with 12 bases separating them. Using immunoSEQ multiplex PCR, the repertoire was profiled, and TCRdb retains in-frame clones only, with some absent. The sample lists under 30,000 clones, approximately 86% occurring once. This specimen consisted of peripheral blood, obtained before any cancer treatment. The V and J genes are TRBV20-1 and TRBJ2-3; D is uncertain. This receptor was obtained from a female donor older than 55 with stage I lung adenocarcinoma. CDR3 DNA sequence: TGCAGTGCTGCGGCGGTGGAGACGCAGTATTTT. Translation: CSAAAVETQYF.